This TCR beta chain emerged from a study of identical twins. Study conclusions and caveats: The more abundant beta clonotypes in cord blood had fewer insertions, and memory repertoires did not show this.

A single record per CDR3 protein comes from TCRdb applying MiXCR to the 5' RACE reads. The table has fewer than 650,000 distinct CDR3 sequences, roughly 7.2% seen once. The V and J ends lost 10 bases and 4 bases respectively, with 13 bases between them. The CDR3 spans 13 residues. The germline V gene encodes CDR1 MNHEY and CDR2 SVGEGT. As to this clonotype: The antigen is not known.

This sample was shared with a second study, whose subject was yellow fever vaccine responses in identical twins.

Sequenced: PBMCs. The TCR comes from a woman younger than 30 in good health. V and J are TRBV6-2 or TRBV6-3 and TRBJ2-2, with D uncertain. CDR3 nucleotides: TGTGCCAATAACCTTAAGATCACCGGGGAGCTGTTTTTT. Translating it yields CANNLKITGELFF.